These 19 T cell receptor beta chains came from one sample sequenced in a study of blood T cell repertoires in COVID-19. Clones were sequenced by immunoSEQ multiplex PCR, and TCRdb holds only the in-frame ones, with some missing. The sample yields about 190,000 clones, roughly 88% seen once. Sequencing was carried out using peripheral blood. These receptors originate from an elderly man with COVID-19, enrolled during active disease.

This clone has just one count. CDR3 nucleotides: TGTGCCAGCCGCCGGGAGGGGGGCACTGAAGCTTTCTTT. It encodes CASRREGGTEAFF. The V call is TRBV3-1 (or the pseudogene TRBV3-2), the J call TRBJ1-1; TRBD1 might be the D (6 bases). CDR1 LGHDT and CDR2 YNNKEL come from the germline V gene (reference sequence). The CDR3 runs to 13 residues. The ends were cut back, 8 bases at V and 4 bases at J, with 14 bases in the middle.

This clone was seen only once. The chain joins TRBV7-9 to TRBJ2-7; possible D gene TRBD1, 5 bases. The CDR3 contains 14 residues. Trimming pared 0 bases from V and 4 bases from J, leaving 10 bases between. Germline assignment: CDR1 SEHNR and CDR2 FQNEAQ (reference sequence). The CDR3 region is CASSLAGLQYEQYF. The CDR3 nucleotides are TGTGCCAGCAGCTTAGCGGGGCTACAATACGAGCAGTACTTC.

This clone was counted between two and nine times. V is TRBV2 and J is TRBJ2-2; possible D gene TRBD2, 5 bases. CDR3 length: 15 residues. Trimming cost V 0 bases and J 5 bases, with 10 bases left between them. Germline CDR1 reads SNHLY; CDR2 reads FYNNEI. The CDR3 coding sequence is TGTGCCAGCAGTGAAGCTGTAGAGGGAACCGGGGAGCTGTTTTTT. Protein sequence: CASSEAVEGTGELFF. The variable domain in full, with the rest retrieved from reference TRBV2 and TRBJ2-2, is EPEVTQTPSHQVTQMGQEVILRCVPISNHLYFYWYRQILGQKVEFLVSFYNNEISEKSEIFDDQFSVERPDGSNFTLKIRSTKLEDSAMYFCASSEAVEGTGELFFGEGSRLTVL.

The J gene is TRBJ1-2, the V gene TRBV4-2, with D unresolved. The V gene's germline CDR1 is LGHNA and CDR2 YNFKEQ. Trimming left V 0 bases short and J 1 base short, with 9 bases between. The CDR3 length is 15 residues. DNA for the CDR3: TGTGCCAGCAGCCAAGATCCCCAGAATAACTATGGCTACACCTTC. This codes for CASSQDPQNNYGYTF.

This CDR3 is CASKTTSGAYEQYF. CDR3 DNA: TGTGCCAGCAAAACTACTAGCGGGGCCTACGAGCAGTACTTC. The rearrangement joins TRBV2 to TRBJ2-7; 10 nucleotides agree with TRBD2. CDR3 size: 14 residues. Trimming at V came to 7 bases and at J to 2 bases, leaving 5 bases not matched to a gene. The germline V gene encodes CDR1 SNHLY and CDR2 FYNNEI.

J is TRBJ2-7 and V is TRBV27; a weak D match, TRBD1 (6 bases). The V gene lost 3 bases and the J gene lost 3 bases, with 9 bases spanning the gap. The germline V gene encodes CDR1 MNHEY and CDR2 SMNVEV (reference sequence). CDR3 length equals 13 residues. In DNA form, the CDR3 reads TGTGCCAGCAGTTTGGAACAGGGCTACGAGCAGTACTTC. Its protein product is CASSLEQGYEQYF.

Only one count was recorded for this clone. The V call is TRBV14, the J call TRBJ1-1; D is unresolved. This CDR3 region has 14 residues. Germline V CDR1 and CDR2: SGHDN, FVKESK. V gave up 1 base and J gave up 1 base, with 7 bases separating them. CDR3 DNA sequence: TGTGCCAGCAGCCAAGGGGCGGGGAACACTGAAGCTTTCTTT. Protein product: CASSQGAGNTEAFF.

The J gene is TRBJ1-1, the V gene TRBV12-3 or TRBV12-4; D gene uncertain. There are 13 residues in the CDR3. V dropped 6 bases and J dropped 7 bases, with 15 bases sitting between them. DNA of the CDR3: TGTGCCAGCAGCCTGGGAGCAGGCCGTGAAGCTTTCTTT. It yields the protein CASSLGAGREAFF.

The chain combines TRBV3-1 (or the pseudogene TRBV3-2) with TRBJ2-6; 8 bases are shared with TRBD1. Germline-derived CDR1 and CDR2 are LGHDT and YNNKEL (reference sequence). The CDR3 consists of 16 residues. The V gene end was trimmed by 4 bases and the J gene end by 10 bases; junction bases not matched to a gene: 12. The CDR3 DNA reads as TGTGCCAGCAGCCCCCGCAGGGGGCTTAATAGGAACGTCCTGACTTTC. Encoded protein: CASSPRRGLNRNVLTF.

In DNA form, the CDR3 reads TGTGCCAGCAGCACCCCGGGGGGGCCAACAGATACGCAGTATTTT. It encodes CASSTPGGPTDTQYF. The J gene is TRBJ2-3, the V gene TRBV5-4, with 8 bases that match TRBD2. The germline V gene encodes CDR1 SGHNT and CDR2 YYREEE (reference sequence). The CDR3 spans 15 residues. V lost 4 bases, J lost 3 bases, and 7 bases stayed unmatched.

About this clone: Different DNA sequences within this sample yield the same CDR3. CDR3 nucleotides: TGTGCCAGCAGTTTAAGGGGAAACTATGGCTACACCTTC. Protein product: CASSLRGNYGYTF. This chain joins TRBV27 and TRBJ1-2; a possible D gene is TRBD1 (5 bases). Germline lookup yields CDR1 MNHEY and CDR2 SMNVEV (reference sequence). This CDR3 has 13 residues. Trimming pared 2 bases from V and 2 bases from J, leaving 6 bases between.

CDR3 in amino acids: CASTVGGNPQHF. The CDR3 DNA is TGTGCCAGCACTGTAGGGGGAAACCCCCAGCATTTT. The chain uses TRBV28 and TRBJ1-5; possibly TRBD1 for D (6 bases). The CDR3 is 12 residues long. Germline CDR1 MDHEN, CDR2 SYDVKM. V lost 7 bases, J lost 10 bases, and 14 bases lay in between.

V and J are TRBV5-1 and TRBJ2-7; perhaps TRBD2 as D (6 bases). Germline V CDR1 and CDR2: SGHRS, YFSETQ. Between the trimmed V and J ends, which lost 3 bases and 3 bases, there was a span of 7 bases. This CDR3 has 12 residues. CDR3 residues: CASSSGLYEQYF. In nucleotides, the CDR3 is TGCGCCAGCAGCTCGGGACTCTACGAGCAGTACTTC.

The chain joins TRBV7-6 to TRBJ2-3; the match to TRBD2 covers 9 bases. This CDR3 is 14 amino acids long. Germline lookup yields CDR1 SGHVS and CDR2 FNYEAQ. The V and J ends lost 5 bases and 4 bases, in that order; junction bases with no gene match: 4. CDR3 nucleotides: TGTGCCAGCAGCGGGCGGGGGGGGTCAGATACGCAGTATTTT. Its protein is CASSGRGGSDTQYF.

The chain is built from TRBV2 and TRBJ1-5; 7 bases line up with TRBD1. CDR3 length: 14 residues. Germline V lookup: CDR1 SNHLY, CDR2 FYNNEI. V lost 4 bases to trimming and J lost 7 bases; unmatched junction nucleotides: 7. CDR3 coding DNA: TGTGCCAGCAGTGTAGTGCAGGGGGGACAGCCCCAGCATTTT. This gives the protein CASSVVQGGQPQHF.

The J gene is TRBJ1-1, the V gene TRBV10-2; 10 bases align to TRBD1. Germline V gene sequence: CDR1 WSHSY, CDR2 SAAADI. Trimming took 8 bases from V and 7 from J; bases not matched to a gene: 7. The CDR3 spans 13 residues. The CDR3 DNA follows: TGCGCCAGCCGGGACAGGGGATGGGGTGAAGCTTTCTTT. This encodes CASRDRGWGEAFF.

This chain connects TRBV27 to TRBJ1-1; 7 nucleotides align to TRBD1. J was trimmed by 5 bases and V by 8 bases; bases with no gene match: 8. Germline CDR1 is MNHEY and CDR2 is SMNVEV (reference sequence). This CDR3 is built from 13 residues. CDR3 protein: CASGQQGRTEAFF. The CDR3 nucleotides read TGTGCCAGCGGCCAACAGGGGCGAACTGAAGCTTTCTTT.

This clone came up once. The chain joins TRBV6-5 to TRBJ1-2; TRBD1 aligns across 9 bases. CDR3 length: 13 amino acids. Germline-derived CDR1 and CDR2 are MNHEY and SVGAGI. Trimming at V came to 10 bases and at J to 3 bases, leaving 6 bases not matched to a gene. The CDR3: CAIQQGADYGYTF. The CDR3 nucleotides read TGTGCCATCCAACAGGGGGCGGACTATGGCTACACCTTC.

This chain connects TRBV7-2 to TRBJ1-5; TRBD1 matches at 7 bases. This CDR3 is built from 17 residues. The germline CDR1 and CDR2 sequences are SGHTA and FQGNSA. The junction had 8 bases not matched to a gene; V was cut back by 3 bases and J by 0 bases. Here the CDR3 DNA reads TGTGCCAGCAGCTTTCGGGACAGCCATTATAGCAATCAGCCCCAGCATTTT. This encodes CASSFRDSHYSNQPQHF.